The rows below give T cell receptor beta chains drawn from one sample of a study of Ad26.COV2.S vaccination and SARS-CoV-2 variants. Sequencing used immunoSEQ multiplex PCR; TCRdb keeps in-frame clones, though not all of them. Among more than 300,000 clones listed, more than 85% were seen once. The sequenced sample was peripheral blood, obtained in a trial of Ad26.COV2.S vaccine versus placebo. The receptor set was obtained from a person between 18 and 65 years old who received the Ad26.COV2.S COVID-19 vaccine or a placebo. Both conserved end residues are part of each CDR3. The D gene is left open where the match is weak. Clone sizes are given selectively: once, few, many, or a class where the clone is expanded.

cdr3_aa | cdr3_nt | cdr3_length | v_call | d_call | clone_size | j_call
CASSPGTGAYGYTF | TGCGCCAGCAGCCCCGGGACAGGGGCGTATGGCTACACCTTC | 14 | TRBV4-3 | TRBD1 | once | TRBJ1-2
CASLRTADTEAFF | TGTGCCAGCCTCCGGACAGCAGACACTGAAGCTTTCTTT | 13 | TRBV18 | - | once | TRBJ1-1
CASSERGGWEQYF | TGTGCCAGCAGTGAAAGGGGGGGCTGGGAGCAGTACTTC | 13 | TRBV6-1 | - | - | TRBJ2-7
CATSPSGGKDYGYTF | TGTGCCACCAGTCCCTCAGGGGGAAAGGACTATGGCTACACCTTC | 15 | TRBV24-1 | TRBD1 | - | TRBJ1-2
CASYATDSREETQYF | TGCGCCAGCTATGCCACTGACAGCCGTGAAGAGACCCAGTACTTC | 15 | TRBV5-1 | - | - | TRBJ2-5
CASSLEAGMATGELFF | TGTGCCAGCAGCTTAGAGGCGGGAATGGCCACCGGGGAGCTGTTTTTT | 16 | TRBV13 | - | - | TRBJ2-2
CATSGYYSNQPQHF | TGTGCCACCAGTGGCTACTATAGCAATCAGCCCCAGCATTTT | 14 | TRBV24-1 | - | - | TRBJ1-5
CASSLAGGFYEQYF | TGTGCCAGCTCCCTAGCGGGAGGATTCTACGAGCAGTACTTC | 14 | TRBV6-5 | TRBD2 | once | TRBJ2-7
CASRSLAGESYEQFF | TGTGCCAGCAGGTCCCTAGCGGGAGAATCATATGAGCAGTTCTTC | 15 | TRBV2 | TRBD2 | - | TRBJ2-1
CASSPDAGTGNTIYF | TGTGCCAGCAGCCCGGACGCTGGGACTGGAAACACCATATATTTT | 15 | TRBV27 | - | - | TRBJ1-3
CASSEWAENTEAFF | TGTGCCAGCAGTGAATGGGCAGAGAACACTGAAGCTTTCTTT | 14 | TRBV2 | - | - | TRBJ1-1
CASSIPSGSYNEQFF | TGTGCCAGTAGTATTCCGAGCGGTTCCTACAATGAGCAGTTCTTC | 15 | TRBV19 | - | - | TRBJ2-1
CASSSEAAGKDTQYF | TGTGCCAGCAGTTCTGAGGCGGCGGGAAAAGATACGCAGTATTTT | 15 | TRBV28 | - | once | TRBJ2-3
CASQSRTGITYEQYF | TGTGCCAGCCAAAGCAGGACAGGAATTACCTACGAGCAGTACTTC | 15 | TRBV28 | TRBD1 | - | TRBJ2-7
CASSPELGPGGRQFF | TGCGCCAGCAGCCCCGAGCTTGGGCCAGGGGGAAGGCAGTTCTTC | 15 | TRBV5-1 | TRBD1 | - | TRBJ2-1
CASTQDRNQPQHF | TGTGCCAGTACCCAGGACCGCAATCAGCCCCAGCATTTT | 13 | TRBV19 | - | - | TRBJ1-5
CASSTTSGRAWDEQFF | TGTGCCAGCAGCACGACTAGCGGGAGGGCCTGGGATGAGCAGTTCTTC | 16 | TRBV27 | TRBD2 | - | TRBJ2-1
CASSRTGFPYEQYF | TGCGCCAGCTCAAGGACAGGGTTCCCGTACGAGCAGTACTTC | 14 | TRBV10-1 | TRBD1 | once | TRBJ2-7
CATSRVRRANEQFF | TGTGCCACCAGCAGAGTCCGCAGGGCCAATGAGCAGTTCTTC | 14 | TRBV15 | - | - | TRBJ2-1
CASSQDKGLRGTGELFF | TGTGCCAGCAGCCAAGATAAGGGCCTGAGAGGCACCGGGGAGCTGTTTTTT | 17 | TRBV3-1/TRBV3-2 | - | - | TRBJ2-2
CASMELSTDTQYF | TGTGCCAGCATGGAACTTAGCACAGATACGCAGTATTTT | 13 | TRBV27 | - | once | TRBJ2-3
CASSTLAGPTNEQFF | TGTGCCAGTAGTACACTAGCGGGACCTACTAATGAGCAGTTCTTC | 15 | TRBV19 | TRBD2 | - | TRBJ2-1
CASSQKAAGGIYNEQFF | TGTGCCAGCAGCCAGAAGGCAGCGGGGGGCATCTACAATGAGCAGTTCTTC | 17 | TRBV7-2 | TRBD2 | once | TRBJ2-1
CASSLGDTDTQYF | TGTGCCAGCAGCTTAGGGGATACAGATACGCAGTATTTT | 13 | TRBV11-3 | - | - | TRBJ2-3
CSVVGGSSNEQFF | TGCAGCGTTGTGGGCGGGAGTTCCAATGAGCAGTTCTTC | 13 | TRBV29-1 | TRBD2 | - | TRBJ2-1
CATLTRQSSGNTIYF | TGTGCCACCCTCACCCGACAGTCCTCTGGAAACACCATATATTTT | 15 | TRBV2 | - | - | TRBJ1-3
CASSESTVPYNEQFF | TGTGCCAGCAGTGAATCGACGGTGCCCTACAATGAGCAGTTCTTC | 15 | TRBV6-4 | - | - | TRBJ2-1
CASSFGGYQPQHF | TGTGCCAGCAGTTTCGGGGGTTATCAGCCCCAGCATTTT | 13 | TRBV28 | - | - | TRBJ1-5
CASSRTPRSPLHF | TGTGCCAGCAGCCGGACGCCCAGATCACCCCTCCACTTT | 13 | TRBV12-3/TRBV12-4 | - | - | TRBJ1-6
CASSFSGGAYEQYF | TGTGCCAGCAGCTTTTCTGGGGGGGCCTACGAGCAGTACTTC | 14 | TRBV5-6 | TRBD2 | - | TRBJ2-7
CASSDRDHHGDQPQHF | TGTGCCAGCAGTGACCGGGACCACCACGGGGATCAGCCCCAGCATTTT | 16 | TRBV6-1 | - | - | TRBJ1-5
CASSVDRVIGELFF | TGTGCCAGCAGCGTGGACAGGGTGATCGGGGAGCTGTTTTTT | 14 | TRBV6-5 | TRBD1 | few | TRBJ2-2
CASSRTGVVSGYTF | TGTGCCAGTAGTAGGACAGGGGTAGTATCTGGCTACACCTTC | 14 | TRBV19 | TRBD1 | - | TRBJ1-2
CASSPPGVEKLFF | TGCGCCAGCAGCCCACCCGGGGTTGAAAAACTGTTTTTT | 13 | TRBV4-1 | - | - | TRBJ1-4
CASSQGLGESHQPQHF | TGCGCCAGCAGCCAAGGACTGGGGGAATCCCATCAGCCCCAGCATTTT | 16 | TRBV4-3 | - | - | TRBJ1-5
CASSQGGQGNRYNEKLFF | TGTGCCAGCAGCCAGGGAGGGCAGGGCAATCGATACAATGAAAAACTGTTTTTT | 18 | TRBV4-2 | - | - | TRBJ1-4
CASSRQGSYGYTF | TGTGCCAGCAGCCGACAGGGGAGCTATGGCTACACCTTC | 13 | TRBV7-9 | TRBD1 | few | TRBJ1-2
CASSGGLSSGANVLTF | TGCGCCAGCAGCGGGGGACTTAGCTCTGGGGCCAACGTCCTGACTTTC | 16 | TRBV5-1 | - | - | TRBJ2-6
CASSLLLDSKNTEAFF | TGCGCCAGCAGCTTGTTATTGGACAGCAAAAACACTGAAGCTTTCTTT | 16 | TRBV5-1 | - | - | TRBJ1-1
CASKRDRAGGEQFF | TGTGCCAGTAAGCGGGACAGGGCAGGAGGAGAGCAGTTCTTC | 14 | TRBV19 | TRBD1 | - | TRBJ2-1
CASSFAAYEQYF | TGTGCCAGCAGCTTTGCGGCCTACGAGCAGTACTTC | 12 | TRBV7-9 | - | - | TRBJ2-7
CASSPRTADSNQPQHF | TGTGCCAGCAGTCCACGGACAGCCGATAGCAATCAGCCCCAGCATTTT | 16 | TRBV27 | - | - | TRBJ1-5
CASRSFTGEANEKLFF | TGTGCCAGTAGAAGCTTCACAGGGGAGGCTAATGAAAAACTGTTTTTT | 16 | TRBV19 | TRBD1 | - | TRBJ1-4
CASSPVWTGIGYTF | TGCGCCAGCAGCCCAGTATGGACAGGGATTGGCTACACCTTC | 14 | TRBV5-1 | TRBD1 | - | TRBJ1-2
CASSPARARSTADQPQHF | TGTGCCAGCTCACCCGCGCGGGCGAGGTCTACGGCCGATCAGCCCCAGCATTTT | 18 | TRBV18 | - | few | TRBJ1-5
CASSEMGAPSEQYF | TGTGCCAGCAGTGAAATGGGGGCGCCAAGCGAGCAGTACTTC | 14 | TRBV2 | - | few | TRBJ2-7
CAWNSGGVYNEQFF | TGTGCCTGGAATAGCGGAGGGGTTTACAATGAGCAGTTCTTC | 14 | TRBV30 | - | - | TRBJ2-1
CASSLDSHNEQFF | TGTGCCAGCAGCTTGGACAGTCACAATGAGCAGTTCTTC | 13 | TRBV7-9 | - | - | TRBJ2-1
CASSLRGANQPQHF | TGTGCCAGCAGCTTGCGGGGGGCAAATCAGCCCCAGCATTTT | 14 | TRBV5-5 | - | - | TRBJ1-5
CASSIETGGGTGELFF | TGTGCCAGCAGTATCGAGACAGGGGGCGGTACCGGGGAGCTGTTTTTT | 16 | TRBV28 | TRBD1 | - | TRBJ2-2
CSVVAGLLYNEQFF | TGCAGCGTTGTTGCGGGCCTCCTTTACAATGAGCAGTTCTTC | 14 | TRBV29-1 | - | few | TRBJ2-1
CASSEFAVNTGELFF | TGTGCCAGCAGTGAATTCGCGGTGAACACCGGGGAGCTGTTTTTT | 15 | TRBV2 | - | - | TRBJ2-2
CATRGSGASTEAFF | TGTGCCACCAGAGGAAGTGGGGCAAGCACTGAAGCTTTCTTT | 14 | TRBV24-1 | - | - | TRBJ1-1
CASRDGRYYGYTF | TGTGCCAGCAGAGACGGCAGGTACTATGGCTACACCTTC | 13 | TRBV6-5 | - | - | TRBJ1-2
CASSPRQGRNTEAFF | TGTGCCAGCAGCCCCCGACAGGGGAGGAACACTGAAGCTTTCTTT | 15 | TRBV5-6 | TRBD1 | once | TRBJ1-1
CASSLAGGGYGYTF | TGCGCCAGCAGCTTGGCAGGGGGCGGCTATGGCTACACCTTC | 14 | TRBV5-1 | TRBD1 | - | TRBJ1-2
CASSNGHGEMDTQYF | TGTGCCAGCAGCAACGGACATGGTGAAATGGATACGCAGTATTTT | 15 | TRBV11-2 | - | - | TRBJ2-3
CASRTGTGVVGELFF | TGTGCCAGCAGAACCGGGACAGGGGTTGTCGGGGAGCTGTTTTTT | 15 | TRBV7-2 | TRBD1 | - | TRBJ2-2